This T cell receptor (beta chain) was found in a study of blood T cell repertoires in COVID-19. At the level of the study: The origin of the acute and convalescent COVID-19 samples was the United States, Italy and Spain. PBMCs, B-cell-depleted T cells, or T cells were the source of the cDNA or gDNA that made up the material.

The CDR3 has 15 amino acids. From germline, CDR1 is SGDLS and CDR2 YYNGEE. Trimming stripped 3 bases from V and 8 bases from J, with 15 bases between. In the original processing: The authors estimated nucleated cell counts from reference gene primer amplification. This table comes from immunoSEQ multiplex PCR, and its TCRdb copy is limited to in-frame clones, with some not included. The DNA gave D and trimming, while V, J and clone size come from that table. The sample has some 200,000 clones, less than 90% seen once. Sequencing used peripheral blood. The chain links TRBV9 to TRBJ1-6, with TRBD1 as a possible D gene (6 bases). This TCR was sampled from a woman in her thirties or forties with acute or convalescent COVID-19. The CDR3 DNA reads TGTGCCAGCAGCGCAAACAGGGCTAGTGATTCACCCCTCCACTTT. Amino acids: CASSANRASDSPLHF.